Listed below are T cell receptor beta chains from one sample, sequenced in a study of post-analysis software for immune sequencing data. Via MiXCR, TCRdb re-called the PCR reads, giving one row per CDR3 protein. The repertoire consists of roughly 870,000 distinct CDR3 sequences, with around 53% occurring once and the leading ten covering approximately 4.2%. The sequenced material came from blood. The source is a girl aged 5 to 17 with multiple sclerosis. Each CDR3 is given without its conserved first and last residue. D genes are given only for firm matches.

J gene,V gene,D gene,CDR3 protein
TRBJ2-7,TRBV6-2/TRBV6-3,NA,ASSYSIQGDEQY
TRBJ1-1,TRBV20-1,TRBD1,SANPPTGYDTEAF
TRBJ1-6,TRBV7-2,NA,ASSLGAGYNSPLH
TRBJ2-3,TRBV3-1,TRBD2,ASSQVSGPGLAGPDTQY
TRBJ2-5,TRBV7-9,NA,ASSQGGGRETQY
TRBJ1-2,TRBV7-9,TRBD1,ASSFPTGGTNYGYT
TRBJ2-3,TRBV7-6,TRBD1,ASSLGTGRATDTQY
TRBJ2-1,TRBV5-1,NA,ASSLGSSGEQF
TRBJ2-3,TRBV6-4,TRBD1,ASSDSIAGGNTQY
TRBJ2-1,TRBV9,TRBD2,ASSVSGGPYNEQF
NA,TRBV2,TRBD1,ASNPRRGQYEQY
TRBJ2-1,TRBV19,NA,ASEAVNEQF
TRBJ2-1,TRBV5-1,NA,ASSLAAPPEQF
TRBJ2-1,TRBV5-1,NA,ASSLAQGNNEQF
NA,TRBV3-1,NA,ASSQRSYRDHRGETQY
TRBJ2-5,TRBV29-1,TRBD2,SVGLVETQY
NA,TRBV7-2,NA,ASSHLQGAEQY
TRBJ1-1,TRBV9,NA,ASSVESGSEAF
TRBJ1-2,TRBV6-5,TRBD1,ASSYRGLGYGYT
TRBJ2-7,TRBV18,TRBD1,ASSIDRGDYEQY
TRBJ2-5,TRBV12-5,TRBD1,ATTGGTETQY
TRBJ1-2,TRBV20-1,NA,SARDTGAYGYT
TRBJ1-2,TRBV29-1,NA,SVARVLGDGYT
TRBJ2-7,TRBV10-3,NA,AISEGNPYEQY
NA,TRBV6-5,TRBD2,ASSYSGTSGSSYNEQY
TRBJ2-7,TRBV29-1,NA,SAQQGNEQY
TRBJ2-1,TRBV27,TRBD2,ASSLGRASYNEQF
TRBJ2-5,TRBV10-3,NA,ATIRGFEETQY
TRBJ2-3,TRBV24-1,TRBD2,ATSDGTSGGTDTQY
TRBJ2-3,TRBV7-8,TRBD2,ASSLGTSATGDTQY